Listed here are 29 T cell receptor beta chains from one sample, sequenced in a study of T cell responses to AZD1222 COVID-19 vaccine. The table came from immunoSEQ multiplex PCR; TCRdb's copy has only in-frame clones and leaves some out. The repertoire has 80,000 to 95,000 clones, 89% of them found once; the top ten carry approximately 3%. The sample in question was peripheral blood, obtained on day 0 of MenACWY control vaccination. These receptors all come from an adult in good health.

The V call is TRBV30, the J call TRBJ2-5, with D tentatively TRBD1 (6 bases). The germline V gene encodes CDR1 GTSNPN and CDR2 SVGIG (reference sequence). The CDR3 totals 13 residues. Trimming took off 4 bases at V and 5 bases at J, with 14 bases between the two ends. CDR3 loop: CAWNRDSWETQYF. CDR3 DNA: TGTGCCTGGAACAGGGATTCGTGGGAGACCCAGTACTTC. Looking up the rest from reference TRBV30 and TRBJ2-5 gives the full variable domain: SQTIHQWPATLVQPVGSPLSLECTVEGTSNPNLYWYRQAAGRGLQLLFYSVGIGQISSEVPQNLSASRPQDRQFILSSKKLLLSDSGFYLCAWNRDSWETQYFGPGTRLLVL.

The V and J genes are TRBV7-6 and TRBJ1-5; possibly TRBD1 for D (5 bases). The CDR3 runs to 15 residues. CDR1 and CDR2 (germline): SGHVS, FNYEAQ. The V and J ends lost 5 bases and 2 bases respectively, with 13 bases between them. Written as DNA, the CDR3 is TGTGCCAGCAGCCCCCAGCAGGGACGCAATCAGCCCCAGCATTTT. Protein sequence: CASSPQQGRNQPQHF.

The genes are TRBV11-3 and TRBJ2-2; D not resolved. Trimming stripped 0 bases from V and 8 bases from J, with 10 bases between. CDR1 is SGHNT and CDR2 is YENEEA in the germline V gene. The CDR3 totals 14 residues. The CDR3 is CASSLDRVLGELFF. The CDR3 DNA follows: TGTGCCAGCAGCTTAGATAGGGTTTTAGGGGAGCTGTTTTTT.

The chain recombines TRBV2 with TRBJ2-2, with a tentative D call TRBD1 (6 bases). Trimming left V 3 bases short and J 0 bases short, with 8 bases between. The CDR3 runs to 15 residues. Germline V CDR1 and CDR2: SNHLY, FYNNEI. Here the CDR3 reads CASSDGGSNTGELFF. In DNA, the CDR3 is TGTGCCAGCAGTGATGGGGGCTCGAACACCGGGGAGCTGTTTTTT. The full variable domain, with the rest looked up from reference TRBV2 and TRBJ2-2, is EPEVTQTPSHQVTQMGQEVILRCVPISNHLYFYWYRQILGQKVEFLVSFYNNEISEKSEIFDDQFSVERPDGSNFTLKIRSTKLEDSAMYFCASSDGGSNTGELFFGEGSRLTVL.

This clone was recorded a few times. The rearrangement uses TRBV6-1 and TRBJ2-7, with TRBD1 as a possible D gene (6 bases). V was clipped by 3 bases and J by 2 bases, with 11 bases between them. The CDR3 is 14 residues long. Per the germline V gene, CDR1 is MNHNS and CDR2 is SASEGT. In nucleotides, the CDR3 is TGTGCCAGCAGTGAGTTCGGGACACCCTACGAGCAGTACTTC. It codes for CASSEFGTPYEQYF.

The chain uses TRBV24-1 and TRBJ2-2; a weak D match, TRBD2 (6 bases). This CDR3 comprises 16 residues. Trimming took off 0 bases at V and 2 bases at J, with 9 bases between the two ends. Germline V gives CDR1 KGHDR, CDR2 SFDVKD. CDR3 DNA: TGTGCCACCAGTGATTTGCGGGGGATTAACACCGGGGAGCTGTTTTTT. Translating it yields CATSDLRGINTGELFF.

Here the CDR3 reads CASSPQTATSGGYTF. In DNA, the CDR3 is TGTGCCAGCAGCCCGCAGACAGCCACCTCTGGGGGCTACACCTTC. The V gene is TRBV11-2, the J gene TRBJ1-2, with D tentatively TRBD1 (5 bases). The CDR3 consists of 15 residues. V was clipped by 5 bases and J by 8 bases, with 21 bases between them. Germline CDR1 and CDR2: SGHAT and FQNNGV.

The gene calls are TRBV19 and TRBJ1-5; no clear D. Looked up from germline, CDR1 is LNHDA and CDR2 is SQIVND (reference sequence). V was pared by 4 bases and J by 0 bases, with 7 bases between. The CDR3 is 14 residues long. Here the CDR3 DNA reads TGTGCCAGTAGTAGGCAGAATAGCAATCAGCCCCAGCATTTT. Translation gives CASSRQNSNQPQHF.

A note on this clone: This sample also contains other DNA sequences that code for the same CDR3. DNA of the CDR3: TGTGCCAGCAGTGATTCAGGGGGAAATCAGCCCCAGCATTTT. Translating it yields CASSDSGGNQPQHF. V and J are TRBV2 and TRBJ1-5, with 7 nucleotides matching TRBD1. CDR1 and CDR2 from the germline V gene are SNHLY and FYNNEI. The CDR3 is 14 residues long. V was clipped by 3 bases and J by 4 bases; unmatched bases: 3.

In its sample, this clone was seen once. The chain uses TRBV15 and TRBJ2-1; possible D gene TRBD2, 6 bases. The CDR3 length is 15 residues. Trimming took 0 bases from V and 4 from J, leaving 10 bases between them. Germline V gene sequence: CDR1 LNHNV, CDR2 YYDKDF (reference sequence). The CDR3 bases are TGTGCCACCAGCAGAGAGGGGACTGGGTACAATGAGCAGTTCTTC. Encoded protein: CATSREGTGYNEQFF.

The CDR3 region is CASSVAGYNEQFF. CDR3 DNA sequence: TGTGCCAGCAGCGTAGCGGGGTACAATGAGCAGTTCTTC. The chain joins TRBV9 to TRBJ2-1; weak D call: TRBD2 (5 bases). CDR1 is SGDLS, CDR2 YYNGEE, per germline. Trimming took 0 bases from V and 4 from J, leaving 5 bases between them. The CDR3 is made up of 13 amino acids. Supplemented by reference TRBV9 and TRBJ2-1, the full variable domain reads DSGVTQTPKHLITATGQRVTLRCSPRSGDLSVYWYQQSLDQGLQFLIQYYNGEERAKGNILERFSAQQFPDLHSELNLSSLELGDSALYFCASSVAGYNEQFFGPGTRLTVL.

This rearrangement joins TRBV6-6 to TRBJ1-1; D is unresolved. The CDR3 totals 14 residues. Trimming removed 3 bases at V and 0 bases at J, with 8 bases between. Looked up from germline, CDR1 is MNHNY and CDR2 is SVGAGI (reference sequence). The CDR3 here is CASSYLAVNTEAFF. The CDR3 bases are TGTGCCAGCAGTTATTTGGCCGTGAACACTGAAGCTTTCTTT.

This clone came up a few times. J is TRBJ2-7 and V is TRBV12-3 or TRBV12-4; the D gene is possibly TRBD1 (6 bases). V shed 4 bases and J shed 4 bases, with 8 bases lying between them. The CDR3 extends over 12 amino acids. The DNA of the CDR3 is TGTGCCAGCAGTTCGCAGGGGTACGAGCAGTACTTC. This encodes CASSSQGYEQYF.

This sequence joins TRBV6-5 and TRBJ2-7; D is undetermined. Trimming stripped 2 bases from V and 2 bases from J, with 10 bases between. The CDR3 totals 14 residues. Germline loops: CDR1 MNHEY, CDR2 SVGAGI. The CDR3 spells CASSYGRMAYEQYF. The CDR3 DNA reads TGTGCCAGCAGTTACGGCAGGATGGCCTACGAGCAGTACTTC.

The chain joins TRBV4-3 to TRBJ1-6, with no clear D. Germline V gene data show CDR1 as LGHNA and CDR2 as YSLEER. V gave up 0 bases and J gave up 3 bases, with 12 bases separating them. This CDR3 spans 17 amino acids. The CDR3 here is CASSQEYTGFYNSPLHF. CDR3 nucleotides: TGCGCCAGCAGCCAAGAATATACGGGCTTCTATAATTCACCCCTCCACTTT.

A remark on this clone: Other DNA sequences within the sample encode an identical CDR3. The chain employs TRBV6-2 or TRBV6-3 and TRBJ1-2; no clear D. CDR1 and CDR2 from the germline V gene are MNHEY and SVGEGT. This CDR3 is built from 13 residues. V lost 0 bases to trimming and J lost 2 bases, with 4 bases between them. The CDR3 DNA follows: TGTGCCAGCAGTTACTCGGACAACTATGGCTACACCTTC. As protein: CASSYSDNYGYTF.

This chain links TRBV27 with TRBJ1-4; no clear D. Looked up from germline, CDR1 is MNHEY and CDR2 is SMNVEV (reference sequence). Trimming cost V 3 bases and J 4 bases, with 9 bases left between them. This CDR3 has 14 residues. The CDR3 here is CASSFGGRNEKLFF. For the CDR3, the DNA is TGTGCCAGCAGTTTTGGAGGACGTAATGAAAAACTGTTTTTT.

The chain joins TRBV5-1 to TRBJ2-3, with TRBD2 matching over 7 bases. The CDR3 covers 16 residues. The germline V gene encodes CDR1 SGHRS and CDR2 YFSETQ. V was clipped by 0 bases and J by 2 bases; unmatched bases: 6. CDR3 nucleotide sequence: TGCGCCAGCAGCTTGGGGGGGACTACCAACACAGATACGCAGTATTTT. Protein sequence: CASSLGGTTNTDTQYF.

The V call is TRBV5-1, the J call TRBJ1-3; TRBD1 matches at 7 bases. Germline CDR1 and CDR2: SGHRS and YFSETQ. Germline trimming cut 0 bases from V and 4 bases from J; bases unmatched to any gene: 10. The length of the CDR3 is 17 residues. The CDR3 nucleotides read TGCGCCAGCAGCTTGGCCGGGTCCACAGGGGCAGGAAACACCATATATTTT. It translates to CASSLAGSTGAGNTIYF.

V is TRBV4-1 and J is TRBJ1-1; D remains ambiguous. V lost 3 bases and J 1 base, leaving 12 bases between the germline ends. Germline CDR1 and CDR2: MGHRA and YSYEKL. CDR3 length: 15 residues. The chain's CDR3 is CASSHSQAGNTEAFF. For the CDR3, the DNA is TGCGCCAGCAGCCATTCCCAGGCCGGGAACACTGAAGCTTTCTTT.

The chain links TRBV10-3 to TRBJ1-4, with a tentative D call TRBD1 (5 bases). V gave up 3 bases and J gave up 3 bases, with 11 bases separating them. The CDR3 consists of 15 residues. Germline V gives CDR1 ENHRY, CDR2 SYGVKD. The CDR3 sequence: CAISDKGTSNEKLFF. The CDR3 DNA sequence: TGTGCCATCAGTGACAAGGGGACCTCTAATGAAAAACTGTTTTTT.

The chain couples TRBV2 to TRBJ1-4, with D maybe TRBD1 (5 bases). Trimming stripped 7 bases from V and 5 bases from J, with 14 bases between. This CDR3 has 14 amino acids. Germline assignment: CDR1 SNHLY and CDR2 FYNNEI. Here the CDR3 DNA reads TGTGCCAGCACGGAGGGGTTCCCGAATGAAAAACTGTTTTTT. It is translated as CASTEGFPNEKLFF.

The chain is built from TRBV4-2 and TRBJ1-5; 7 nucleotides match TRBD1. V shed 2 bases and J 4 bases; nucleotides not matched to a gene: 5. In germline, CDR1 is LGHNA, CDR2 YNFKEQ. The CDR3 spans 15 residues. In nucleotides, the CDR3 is TGTGCCAGCAGCCAATTGACAGGGAGGAATCAGCCCCAGCATTTT. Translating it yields CASSQLTGRNQPQHF.

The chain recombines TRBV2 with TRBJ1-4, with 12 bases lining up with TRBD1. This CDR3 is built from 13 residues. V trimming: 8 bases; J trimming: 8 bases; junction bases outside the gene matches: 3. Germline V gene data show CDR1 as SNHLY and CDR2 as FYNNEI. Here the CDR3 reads CASAGTGGEKLFF. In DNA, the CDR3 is TGTGCCAGCGCCGGGACAGGGGGCGAAAAACTGTTTTTT.

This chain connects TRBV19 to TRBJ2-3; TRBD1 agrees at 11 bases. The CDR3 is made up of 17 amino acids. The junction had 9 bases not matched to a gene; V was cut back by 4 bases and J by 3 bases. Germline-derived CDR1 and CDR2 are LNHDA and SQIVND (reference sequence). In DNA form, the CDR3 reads TGTGCCAGTAGTAAACAAGAGTGGGACAGGGGGACAGATACGCAGTATTTT. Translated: CASSKQEWDRGTDTQYF.

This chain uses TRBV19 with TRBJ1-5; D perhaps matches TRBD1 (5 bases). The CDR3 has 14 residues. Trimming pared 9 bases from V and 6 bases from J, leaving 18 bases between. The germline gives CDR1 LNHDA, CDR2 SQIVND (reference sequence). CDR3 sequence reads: CASAWRQGIQPQHF. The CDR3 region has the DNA TGTGCCAGCGCTTGGAGGCAGGGAATTCAGCCCCAGCATTTT.

Written as DNA, the CDR3 is TGTGCCAGCAGCCCTGGACAAGGGATAGGAGGCTACACCTTC. Translation: CASSPGQGIGGYTF. V and J are TRBV27 and TRBJ1-2, with D possibly being TRBD1 (5 bases). This CDR3 is built from 14 residues. Germline lookup yields CDR1 MNHEY and CDR2 SMNVEV (reference sequence). Trimming stripped 6 bases from V and 8 bases from J, with 19 bases between.

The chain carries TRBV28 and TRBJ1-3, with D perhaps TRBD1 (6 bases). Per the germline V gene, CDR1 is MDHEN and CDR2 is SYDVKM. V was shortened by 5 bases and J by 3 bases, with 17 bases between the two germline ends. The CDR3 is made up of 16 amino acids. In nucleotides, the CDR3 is TGTGCCAGCAGTCCCCCCGGGGGGGCAGGTGGAAACACCATATATTTT. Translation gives CASSPPGGAGGNTIYF.

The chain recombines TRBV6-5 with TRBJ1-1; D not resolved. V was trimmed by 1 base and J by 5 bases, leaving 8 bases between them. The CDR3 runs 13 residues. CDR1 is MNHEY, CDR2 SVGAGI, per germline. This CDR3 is CASSYLQSTEAFF. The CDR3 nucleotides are TGTGCCAGCAGTTACTTGCAGAGTACTGAAGCTTTCTTT.